A selection of T cell receptor beta chains follows, all from one sample in a study of molecular identifiers for immune sequencing clone quantification. TCRdb re-analysed the PCR reads in MiXCR, keeping a single row per CDR3 protein. This sample yields 600,000 to 650,000 distinct CDR3 sequences, of which just under 20% are seen a single time; under 0.95% belongs to the top ten. Specimen: naive CD8+ T cells from blood, with Jurkat cell RNA spiked in. These receptors were taken from a human donor in good health. Some libraries in this study had Jurkat cell RNA spiked in. CDR3s include the opening cysteine and the closing phenylalanine or tryptophan. The order of the fields is CDR3 protein, CDR3 DNA, D gene, clone size, J gene, V gene. D genes are given only for firm matches. The size entry is marked missing in some rows and otherwise reads once, few, many or a size class.

CDR3 protein: CASSVEVSGRWTGELFF
CDR3 DNA: TGTGCCAGCAGCGTAGAGGTTAGCGGGAGGTGGACCGGGGAGCTGTTTTTT
D gene: TRBD2
clone size: NA
J gene: TRBJ2-2
V gene: TRBV9

CDR3 protein: CASSQRYREEAFF
CDR3 DNA: TGCGCCAGCAGCCAGAGGTACAGGGAGGAAGCTTTCTTT
D gene: NA
clone size: few
J gene: TRBJ1-1
V gene: TRBV4-1

CDR3 protein: CASSNPEVLLNTEAFF
CDR3 DNA: TGTGCCAGCAGCAATCCCGAGGTGCTACTTAACACTGAAGCTTTCTTT
D gene: NA
clone size: NA
J gene: TRBJ1-1
V gene: TRBV6-2/TRBV6-3

CDR3 protein: CASSQVQMDYNEQFF
CDR3 DNA: TGTGCCAGCAGTCAAGTTCAGATGGACTACAATGAGCAGTTCTTC
D gene: NA
clone size: NA
J gene: TRBJ2-1
V gene: TRBV3-1

CDR3 protein: CASSPGPGQSAMGDQPQHF
CDR3 DNA: TGTGCCAGCAGCCCAGGGCCGGGACAGTCGGCAATGGGGGATCAGCCCCAGCATTTT
D gene: TRBD1
clone size: NA
J gene: TRBJ1-5
V gene: TRBV7-2

CDR3 protein: CASSSISGTVYEQYF
CDR3 DNA: TGTGCCAGCAGCTCAATATCCGGGACAGTCTACGAGCAGTACTTC
D gene: TRBD1
clone size: many
J gene: TRBJ2-7
V gene: TRBV13

CDR3 protein: CASSSDREGNQPQHF
CDR3 DNA: TGTGCCAGCAGCTCGGACAGGGAGGGGAATCAGCCCCAGCATTTT
D gene: TRBD1
clone size: many
J gene: TRBJ1-5
V gene: TRBV7-9

CDR3 protein: CASSLALDPAGGTYQETQYF
CDR3 DNA: TGTGCCAGCAGCTTAGCGCTAGATCCAGCGGGAGGGACTTACCAAGAGACCCAGTACTTC
D gene: TRBD2
clone size: many
J gene: TRBJ2-5
V gene: TRBV7-2

CDR3 protein: CASSIGQRYNERFF
CDR3 DNA: TGTGCCAGTAGTATTGGACAGCGTTACAATGAGCGGTTCTTC
D gene: NA
clone size: NA
J gene: TRBJ2-1
V gene: TRBV19

CDR3 protein: CASSESGVWETQYF
CDR3 DNA: TGTGCCAGCAGCGAAAGCGGGGTTTGGGAGACCCAGTACTTC
D gene: TRBD2
clone size: NA
J gene: TRBJ2-5
V gene: TRBV9

CDR3 protein: CASTEGTSGSYEQYF
CDR3 DNA: TGTGCCAGTACCGAGGGGACTAGCGGCTCCTACGAGCAGTACTTC
D gene: TRBD2
clone size: many
J gene: TRBJ2-7
V gene: TRBV19

CDR3 protein: CASSLLGTSGLEGDTQYF
CDR3 DNA: TGTGCCAGCAGTTTATTGGGGACTAGCGGGCTCGAGGGAGATACGCAGTATTTT
D gene: TRBD2
clone size: many
J gene: TRBJ2-3
V gene: TRBV27

CDR3 protein: CASSLAPSGRKETQYF
CDR3 DNA: TGTGCCAGCAGCTTAGCTCCTAGCGGAAGGAAAGAGACCCAGTACTTC
D gene: TRBD2
clone size: many
J gene: TRBJ2-5
V gene: TRBV7-9

CDR3 protein: CASSYSSRQYNEQFF
CDR3 DNA: TGTGCCAGCAGTTACTCATCCCGACAGTACAATGAGCAGTTCTTC
D gene: NA
clone size: few
J gene: TRBJ2-1
V gene: TRBV6-5

CDR3 protein: CASSMGSSPSHQPQHF
CDR3 DNA: TGTGCCAGTAGTATGGGTAGCTCCCCGAGCCATCAGCCCCAGCATTTT
D gene: NA
clone size: many
J gene: TRBJ1-5
V gene: TRBV19

CDR3 protein: CASSPAFLGISYEQYF
CDR3 DNA: TGTGCCAGCAGCCCCGCCTTTCTAGGGATCTCCTACGAGCAGTACTTC
D gene: NA
clone size: NA
J gene: TRBJ2-7
V gene: TRBV6-2/TRBV6-3

CDR3 protein: CASRDPKDSNTGELFF
CDR3 DNA: TGTGCCAGCAGAGACCCCAAAGATTCGAACACCGGGGAGCTGTTTTTT
D gene: NA
clone size: many
J gene: TRBJ2-2
V gene: TRBV6-5

CDR3 protein: CASTPDNRYEQYF
CDR3 DNA: TGTGCCAGCACCCCAGACAACCGCTACGAGCAGTACTTC
D gene: NA
clone size: NA
J gene: TRBJ2-7
V gene: TRBV12-3/TRBV12-4

CDR3 protein: CASSVATSGSYEQYF
CDR3 DNA: TGTGCCAGCAGCGTAGCAACTAGCGGGAGCTACGAGCAGTACTTC
D gene: TRBD2
clone size: few
J gene: TRBJ2-7
V gene: TRBV9

CDR3 protein: CASNPSGLVVTDTQYF
CDR3 DNA: TGTGCCAGCAACCCCTCAGGACTAGTGGTCACAGATACGCAGTATTTT
D gene: TRBD2
clone size: many
J gene: TRBJ2-3
V gene: TRBV11-2

CDR3 protein: CASSLGGTVATNEKLFF
CDR3 DNA: TGTGCCAGCAGTTTAGGAGGGACGGTAGCAACTAATGAAAAACTGTTTTTT
D gene: NA
clone size: few
J gene: TRBJ1-4
V gene: TRBV28

CDR3 protein: CASSPELRPLQFF
CDR3 DNA: TGTGCCAGCAGCCCCGAATTGCGGCCCCTGCAGTTCTTC
D gene: NA
clone size: many
J gene: TRBJ2-1
V gene: TRBV7-9

CDR3 protein: CASSSPGLAAYEQYF
CDR3 DNA: TGTGCCAGCAGCTCGCCGGGACTAGCAGCGTACGAGCAGTACTTC
D gene: TRBD2
clone size: few
J gene: TRBJ2-7
V gene: TRBV7-9

CDR3 protein: CSARLQDRGTYEQYF
CDR3 DNA: TGCAGTGCTAGGTTACAAGACAGGGGTACCTACGAGCAGTACTTC
D gene: TRBD1
clone size: few
J gene: TRBJ2-7
V gene: TRBV20-1

CDR3 protein: CAGVWTGGGEQYF
CDR3 DNA: TGTGCCGGCGTCTGGACAGGGGGAGGCGAGCAGTACTTC
D gene: TRBD1
clone size: NA
J gene: TRBJ2-7
V gene: TRBV2

CDR3 protein: CASTGTSGRTDTQYF
CDR3 DNA: TGCGCCAGCACAGGGACTAGCGGGAGGACAGATACGCAGTATTTT
D gene: TRBD2
clone size: few
J gene: TRBJ2-3
V gene: TRBV10-2

CDR3 protein: CASSYSGGPTDTQYF
CDR3 DNA: TGTGCCAGCAGTTACTCCGGGGGACCGACAGATACGCAGTATTTT
D gene: NA
clone size: many
J gene: TRBJ2-3
V gene: TRBV6-5

CDR3 protein: CASISALRGPYEQYF
CDR3 DNA: TGTGCCAGCATATCGGCCCTAAGGGGCCCCTACGAGCAGTACTTC
D gene: NA
clone size: NA
J gene: TRBJ2-7
V gene: TRBV6-2/TRBV6-3

CDR3 protein: CACSIGGNQPQHF
CDR3 DNA: TGTGCCTGTAGTATAGGGGGCAATCAGCCCCAGCATTTT
D gene: NA
clone size: NA
J gene: TRBJ1-5
V gene: TRBV19

CDR3 protein: CASSLPGQVNIQYF
CDR3 DNA: TGTGCCAGCAGCCTACCGGGACAGGTGAACATTCAGTACTTC
D gene: TRBD1
clone size: many
J gene: TRBJ2-4
V gene: TRBV12-3/TRBV12-4

CDR3 protein: CASSSDLRKGKAFF
CDR3 DNA: TGTGCCAGCAGCTCCGATCTGCGGAAGGGGAAAGCTTTCTTT
D gene: NA
clone size: few
J gene: TRBJ1-1
V gene: TRBV9

CDR3 protein: CASSMGLAGGTDTQYF
CDR3 DNA: TGTGCCAGCAGCATGGGGCTAGCGGGAGGCACAGATACGCAGTATTTT
D gene: TRBD2
clone size: many
J gene: TRBJ2-3
V gene: TRBV28

CDR3 protein: CASSQGDSSSSYNSPLHF
CDR3 DNA: TGCGCCAGCAGCCAAGGTGACAGTTCGAGCTCCTATAATTCACCCCTCCACTTT
D gene: NA
clone size: many
J gene: TRBJ1-6
V gene: TRBV4-3

CDR3 protein: CASSLLGGGVGSPTDTQYF
CDR3 DNA: TGCGCCAGCAGCTTGTTGGGGGGGGGGGTCGGTTCCCCCACAGATACGCAGTATTTT
D gene: TRBD2
clone size: NA
J gene: TRBJ2-3
V gene: TRBV5-1

CDR3 protein: CASRGTANYGYTF
CDR3 DNA: TGTGCCAGCAGAGGGACGGCTAACTATGGCTACACCTTC
D gene: NA
clone size: many
J gene: TRBJ1-2
V gene: TRBV6-1

CDR3 protein: CSASTYHRDSQETQYF
CDR3 DNA: TGCAGTGCTAGTACGTACCACCGGGACAGCCAAGAGACCCAGTACTTC
D gene: TRBD1
clone size: many
J gene: TRBJ2-5
V gene: TRBV20-1

CDR3 protein: CASGGQGAGTEAFF
CDR3 DNA: TGTGCTAGCGGGGGACAGGGGGCCGGCACTGAAGCTTTCTTT
D gene: TRBD1
clone size: many
J gene: TRBJ1-1
V gene: TRBV12-5

CDR3 protein: CASSFEGRMNTEAFF
CDR3 DNA: TGTGCCAGCAGCTTTGAGGGCAGGATGAACACTGAAGCTTTCTTT
D gene: NA
clone size: many
J gene: TRBJ1-1
V gene: TRBV7-9

CDR3 protein: CASSPWTGLKTQYF
CDR3 DNA: TGTGCCAGCAGTCCATGGACAGGACTTAAGACCCAGTACTTC
D gene: TRBD1
clone size: many
J gene: TRBJ2-5
V gene: TRBV27

CDR3 protein: CASSTGTISNQPQHF
CDR3 DNA: TGTGCCAGCAGCACCGGGACAATTAGCAATCAGCCCCAGCATTTT
D gene: NA
clone size: many
J gene: TRBJ1-5
V gene: TRBV7-8

CDR3 protein: CSARERGLNTGELFF
CDR3 DNA: TGCAGTGCTAGAGAAAGGGGGCTGAACACCGGGGAGCTGTTTTTT
D gene: TRBD1
clone size: few
J gene: TRBJ2-2
V gene: TRBV20-1